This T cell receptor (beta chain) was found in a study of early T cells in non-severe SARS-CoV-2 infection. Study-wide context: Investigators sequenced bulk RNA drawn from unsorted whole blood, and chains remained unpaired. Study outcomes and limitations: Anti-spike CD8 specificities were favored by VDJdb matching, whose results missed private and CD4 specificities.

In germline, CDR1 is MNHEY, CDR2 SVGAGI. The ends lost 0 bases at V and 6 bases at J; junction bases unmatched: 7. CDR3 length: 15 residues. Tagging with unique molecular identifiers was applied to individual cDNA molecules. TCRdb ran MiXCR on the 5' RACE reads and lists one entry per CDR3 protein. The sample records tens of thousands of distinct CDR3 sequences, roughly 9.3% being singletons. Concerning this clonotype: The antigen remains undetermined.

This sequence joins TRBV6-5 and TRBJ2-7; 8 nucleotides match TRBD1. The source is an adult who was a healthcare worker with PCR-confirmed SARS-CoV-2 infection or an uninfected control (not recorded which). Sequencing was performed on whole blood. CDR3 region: CASSYSTRGRGEQYF. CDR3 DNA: TGTGCCAGCAGTTACTCGACCAGGGGGCGCGGCGAGCAGTACTTC.